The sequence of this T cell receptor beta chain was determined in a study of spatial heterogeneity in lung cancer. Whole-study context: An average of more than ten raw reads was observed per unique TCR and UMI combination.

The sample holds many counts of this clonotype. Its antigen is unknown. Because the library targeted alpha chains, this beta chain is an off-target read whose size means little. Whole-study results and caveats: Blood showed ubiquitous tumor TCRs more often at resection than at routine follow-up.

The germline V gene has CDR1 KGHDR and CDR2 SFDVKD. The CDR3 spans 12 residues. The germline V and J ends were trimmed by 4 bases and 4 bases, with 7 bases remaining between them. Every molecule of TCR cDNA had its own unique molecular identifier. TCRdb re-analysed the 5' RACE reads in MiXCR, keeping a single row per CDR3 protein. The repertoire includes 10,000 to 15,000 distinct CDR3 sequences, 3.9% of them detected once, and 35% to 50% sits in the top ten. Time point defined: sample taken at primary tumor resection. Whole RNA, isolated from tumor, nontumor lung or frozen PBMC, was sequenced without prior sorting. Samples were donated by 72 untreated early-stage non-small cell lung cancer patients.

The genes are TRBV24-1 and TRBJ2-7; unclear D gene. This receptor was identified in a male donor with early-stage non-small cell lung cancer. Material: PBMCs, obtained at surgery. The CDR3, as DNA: TGTGCCACCAGTGAAAGTCCTTACGAGCAGTACTTC. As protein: CATSESPYEQYF.